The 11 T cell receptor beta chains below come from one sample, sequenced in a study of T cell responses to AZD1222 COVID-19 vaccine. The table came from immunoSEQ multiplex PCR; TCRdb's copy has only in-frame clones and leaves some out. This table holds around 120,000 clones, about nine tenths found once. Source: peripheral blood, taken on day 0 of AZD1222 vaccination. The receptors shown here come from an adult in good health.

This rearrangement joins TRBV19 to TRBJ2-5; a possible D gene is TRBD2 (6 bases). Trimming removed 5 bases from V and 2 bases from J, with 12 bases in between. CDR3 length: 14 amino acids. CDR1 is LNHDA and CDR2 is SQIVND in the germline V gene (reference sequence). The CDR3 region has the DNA TGTGCCAGTAGTCCCGGAGGGAAGCAAGAGACCCAGTACTTC. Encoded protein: CASSPGGKQETQYF. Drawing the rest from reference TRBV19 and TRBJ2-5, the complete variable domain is DGGITQSPKYLFRKEGQNVTLSCEQNLNHDAMYWYRQDPGQGLRLIYYSQIVNDFQKGDIAEGYSVSREKKESFPLTVTSAQKNPTAFYLCASSPGGKQETQYFGPGTRLLVL.

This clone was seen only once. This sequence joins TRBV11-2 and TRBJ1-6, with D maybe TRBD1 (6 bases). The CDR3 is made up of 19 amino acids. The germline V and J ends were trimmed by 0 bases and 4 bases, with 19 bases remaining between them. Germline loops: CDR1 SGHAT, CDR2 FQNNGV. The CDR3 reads CASSLEWGLGGVYNSPLHF. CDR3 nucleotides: TGTGCCAGCAGCTTAGAATGGGGGCTTGGGGGAGTGTATAATTCACCCCTCCACTTT. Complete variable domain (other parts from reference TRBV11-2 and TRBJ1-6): EAGVAQSPRYKIIEKRQSVAFWCNPISGHATLYWYQQILGQGPKLLIQFQNNGVVDDSQLPKDRFSAERLKGVDSTLKIQPAKLEDSAVYLCASSLEWGLGGVYNSPLHFGNGTRLTVT.

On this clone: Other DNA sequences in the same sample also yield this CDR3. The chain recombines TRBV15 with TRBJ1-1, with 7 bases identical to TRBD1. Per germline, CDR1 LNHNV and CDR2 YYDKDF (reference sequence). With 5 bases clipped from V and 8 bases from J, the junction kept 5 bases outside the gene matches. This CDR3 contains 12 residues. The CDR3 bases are TGTGCCACCAGCTCTCGACAGGGAGAAGCTTTCTTT. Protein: CATSSRQGEAFF.

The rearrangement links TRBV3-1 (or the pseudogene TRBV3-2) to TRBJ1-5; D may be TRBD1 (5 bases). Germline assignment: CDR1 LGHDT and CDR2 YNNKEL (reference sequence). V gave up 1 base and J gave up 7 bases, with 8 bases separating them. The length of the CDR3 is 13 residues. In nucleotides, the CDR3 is TGTGCCAGCAGCCAAGCAGGGCCCCAGCCCCAGCATTTT. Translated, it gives CASSQAGPQPQHF.

CDR3 sequence: CASVQGQRVNTEAFF. In DNA form, the CDR3 reads TGTGCCAGTGTTCAAGGGCAACGGGTGAACACTGAAGCTTTCTTT. The chain uses TRBV19 and TRBJ1-1; D call uncertain. CDR1 is LNHDA and CDR2 is SQIVND in the germline V gene (reference sequence). The CDR3 totals 15 residues. V lost 8 bases and J lost 0, with 16 bases in between.

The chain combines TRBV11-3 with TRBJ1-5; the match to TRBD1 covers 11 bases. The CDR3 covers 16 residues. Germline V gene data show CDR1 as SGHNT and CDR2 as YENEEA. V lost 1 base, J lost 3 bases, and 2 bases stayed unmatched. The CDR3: CASSLGDRGVNQPQHF. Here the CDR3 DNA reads TGTGCCAGCAGCTTAGGGGACAGGGGGGTCAATCAGCCCCAGCATTTT.

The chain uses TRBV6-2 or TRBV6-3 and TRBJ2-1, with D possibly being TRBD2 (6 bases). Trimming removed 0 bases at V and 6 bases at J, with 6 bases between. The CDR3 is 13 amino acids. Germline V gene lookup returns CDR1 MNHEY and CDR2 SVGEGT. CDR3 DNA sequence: TGTGCCAGCAGTTACTCGACTAGCAATGAGCAGTTCTTC. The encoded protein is CASSYSTSNEQFF.

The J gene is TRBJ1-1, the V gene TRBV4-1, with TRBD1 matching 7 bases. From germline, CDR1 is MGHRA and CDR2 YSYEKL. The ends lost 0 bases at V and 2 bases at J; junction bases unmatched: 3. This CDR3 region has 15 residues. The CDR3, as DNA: TGCGCCAGCAGCCAAGAAAGACAGGGAAACACTGAAGCTTTCTTT. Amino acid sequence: CASSQERQGNTEAFF.

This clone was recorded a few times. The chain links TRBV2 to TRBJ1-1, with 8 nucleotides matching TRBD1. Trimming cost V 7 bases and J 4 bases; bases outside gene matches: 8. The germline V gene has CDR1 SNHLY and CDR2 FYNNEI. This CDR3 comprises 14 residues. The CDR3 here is CASNTDRGTTEAFF. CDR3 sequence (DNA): TGTGCCAGCAATACCGACAGGGGCACCACTGAAGCTTTCTTT.

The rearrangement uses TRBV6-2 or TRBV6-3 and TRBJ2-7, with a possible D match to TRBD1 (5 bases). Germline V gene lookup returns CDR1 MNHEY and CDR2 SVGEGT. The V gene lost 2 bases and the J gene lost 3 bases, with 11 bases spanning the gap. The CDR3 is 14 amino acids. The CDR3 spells CASSYLQGNYEQYF. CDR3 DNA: TGTGCCAGCAGTTACCTCCAGGGAAACTACGAGCAGTACTTC.

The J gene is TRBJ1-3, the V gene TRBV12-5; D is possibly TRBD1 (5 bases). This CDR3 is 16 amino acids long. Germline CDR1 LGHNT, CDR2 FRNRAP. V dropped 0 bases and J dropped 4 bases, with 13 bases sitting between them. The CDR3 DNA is TGTGCTAGTGGTTTGGTAACGGGGACGTCCGGAAACACCATATATTTT. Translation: CASGLVTGTSGNTIYF.